There are a few counts of the clone carrying this T cell receptor beta chain. What it binds is not known. TCRdb recomputed calls from the RT-PCR reads with MiXCR, one row per CDR3 protein. The sample contains 490,000 or so distinct CDR3 sequences, 7.5% to 8.5% of which appear only once. CDR3 length equals 14 residues. The germline gives CDR1 SGHRS, CDR2 YFSETQ. Trimming left V 0 bases short and J 6 bases short, with 13 bases between. The data are from a study of response to subunit inactivated influenza vaccine. Study-wide points: It was suggested by the authors that few new T cells are recruited by each seasonal influenza vaccination.

Sequences were derived from PBMCs from blood, sampled about 24 months after vaccination. The chain uses TRBV5-1 and TRBJ2-7, with D unresolved. The origin of this receptor is a man between 50 and 69 years old who received an inactivated influenza vaccine. CDR3 coding DNA: TGCGCCAGCAGCTTGGCGGAGCCCCTGGGCGAGCAGTACTTC. Translation: CASSLAEPLGEQYF.